Described below is a single T cell receptor (beta chain) sequence and its context. Antigen: not known. This sample is part of a study of blood T cells in healthy people across ages. For the second PCR, which ran for roughly 6 to 12 cycles, a sample-barcoded 5' primer and a J-beta primer mix were used. TCRdb used MiXCR to reprocess the 5' RACE reads, holding one entry per CDR3 protein. Of about 780,000 distinct CDR3 sequences in the sample, around 50% are singletons; the top ten hold 15% to 20%. Isolated PBMCs totaled at least 7 million in each sample. V lost 3 bases and J lost 7, with 13 bases in between. Germline V gene data show CDR1 as MNHEY and CDR2 as SMNVEV (reference sequence). The CDR3 spans 13 residues. General study results and limits: Long-lived and aged donors differed, with more naive CD4+ cells and higher diversity in the long-lived.

The sequenced sample consisted of blood. The source is an older man in good health. V gene TRBV27 combines with J gene TRBJ2-7; D is ambiguous. CDR3 in DNA: TGTGCCAGCAGTTTCCCCGGAGAGAGGGAGCAGTACTTC. Protein sequence: CASSFPGEREQYF.